A single sample is the source of the 23 T cell receptor beta chains below, sequenced in a study of chemoradiotherapy in HPV16-positive cancers. Method: immunoSEQ multiplex PCR; TCRdb's copy keeps in-frame clones and lacks some. The table lists 4,200 or so clones, approximately 84% of them singletons. The source material was tumor tissue, sampled from a patient who underwent chemoradiotherapy. These receptors originate from a human donor with HPV-associated anogenital cancer.

The chain is built from TRBV6-5 and TRBJ1-2; TRBD1 might be the D (5 bases). This CDR3 spans 11 amino acids. Germline CDR1 reads MNHEY; CDR2 reads SVGAGI. Deletions cut 7 bases from V and 7 bases from J, with 10 bases between. The CDR3 coding sequence is TGTGCCAGCACCAACGGGGCTGGCTACACCTTC. Translation gives CASTNGAGYTF.

The rearrangement joins TRBV5-1 to TRBJ2-3, with D possibly matching TRBD2 (6 bases). V was cut by 0 bases and J by 0 bases, with 11 bases left in between. The CDR3 has 16 amino acids. The germline gives CDR1 SGHRS, CDR2 YFSETQ. For the CDR3, the DNA is TGCGCCAGCAGCTTGGGTATCGGGACTAGCACAGATACGCAGTATTTT. It yields the protein CASSLGIGTSTDTQYF.

In its sample, this clone was seen a few times. The V gene is TRBV25-1, the J gene TRBJ1-1; a weak D match, TRBD1 (6 bases). The germline CDR1 and CDR2 sequences are MGHDK and SYGVNS. CDR3 size: 14 residues. V was shortened by 3 bases and J by 1 base, with 9 bases between the two germline ends. The CDR3 loop is CASSEWGQNTEAFF. The CDR3 DNA follows: TGTGCCAGCAGTGAGTGGGGGCAGAACACTGAAGCTTTCTTT.

CDR3 nucleotide sequence: TGTGCCACCAGCAGAGAGGCCAGTTCCTACGAGCAGTACTTC. Protein: CATSREASSYEQYF. The J gene is TRBJ2-7, the V gene TRBV15; D not certain. The CDR3 totals 14 residues. V was trimmed by 0 bases and J by 1 base, leaving 7 bases between them. Germline loops: CDR1 LNHNV, CDR2 YYDKDF (reference sequence).

This clone showed up just a few times. The rearrangement joins TRBV7-9 to TRBJ2-7; a weak D match, TRBD1 (6 bases). The CDR3 sequence is 15 residues long. CDR1 SEHNR and CDR2 FQNEAQ come from the germline V gene (reference sequence). Trimming cost V 4 bases and J 0 bases, with 13 bases left between them. The CDR3 is CASSSDRSISYEQYF. CDR3 bases: TGTGCCAGCAGCTCGGACAGATCCATCTCCTACGAGCAGTACTTC.

This clone was seen only a few times. The chain combines TRBV25-1 with TRBJ1-6, with no clear D. V shed 0 bases and J shed 10 bases, with 7 bases lying between them. This CDR3 spans 13 amino acids. Germline V gene data show CDR1 as MGHDK and CDR2 as SYGVNS. CDR3 sequence: CASSEYVGSPLHF. CDR3 nucleotide sequence: TGTGCCAGCAGTGAATATGTCGGATCACCCCTCCACTTT.

The sample holds one count of this clone. The V call is TRBV6-5, the J call TRBJ1-2; no firm D call. Germline V CDR1 and CDR2: MNHEY, SVGAGI. This CDR3 is built from 14 residues. The V gene lost 11 bases and the J gene lost 4 bases, with 20 bases spanning the gap. The CDR3 loop reads CAAAGRAAGYGYTF. The CDR3 coding sequence is TGTGCCGCAGCCGGAAGGGCCGCCGGCTATGGCTACACCTTC.

The chain combines TRBV5-6 with TRBJ1-1, with D possibly matching TRBD1 (6 bases). This CDR3 has 14 amino acids. Germline CDR1 SGHDT, CDR2 YYEEEE. The V end lost 2 bases, the J end lost 2 bases, and 10 bases lay between the germline ends. CDR3 DNA sequence: TGTGCCAGCAGCTTAGGGACAACCAACACTGAAGCTTTCTTT. It yields the protein CASSLGTTNTEAFF.

CDR3 loop: CASSRPTGSMNTEAFF. The CDR3 region has the DNA TGTGCCAGCAGCCGACCGACTGGGTCTATGAACACTGAAGCTTTCTTT. The chain couples TRBV5-4 to TRBJ1-1, with no clear D. V shed 4 bases and J shed 0 bases, with 16 bases lying between them. CDR1 is SGHNT and CDR2 is YYREEE in the germline V gene (reference sequence). The CDR3 has 16 residues.

The V and J genes are TRBV13 and TRBJ2-1; D is undetermined. Between the trimmed V and J ends, which lost 5 bases and 10 bases, there was a span of 15 bases. CDR1 is PRHDT, CDR2 FYEKMQ, per germline (reference sequence). The CDR3 runs to 13 residues. CDR3 region: CASSHGSDGEQFF. CDR3 nucleotides: TGTGCCAGCAGCCATGGCTCGGACGGGGAGCAGTTCTTC.

The chain couples TRBV29-1 to TRBJ2-7; D is ambiguous. V gave up 3 bases and J gave up 3 bases, with 9 bases separating them. Germline V gene sequence: CDR1 SQVTM, CDR2 ANQGSEA. This CDR3 has 12 residues. The CDR3 bases are TGCAGCGTTGATCTTGGGGACTACGAGCAGTACTTC. It translates to CSVDLGDYEQYF.

The chain uses TRBV19 and TRBJ1-5; 9 bases fit TRBD1. The CDR3 totals 16 residues. CDR1 and CDR2 (germline): LNHDA, SQIVND (reference sequence). The V and J ends lost 5 bases and 1 base, in that order; junction bases with no gene match: 6. Written as DNA, the CDR3 is TGTGCCAGTAGTGCACAGGGGGCAGGGAGCAATCAGCCCCAGCATTTT. Amino acids: CASSAQGAGSNQPQHF.

The V gene is TRBV7-2, the J gene TRBJ2-4; 10 nucleotides line up with TRBD2. This CDR3 region has 15 residues. The germline gives CDR1 SGHTA, CDR2 FQGNSA. The V segment lost 6 bases and the J segment 7 bases; nucleotides outside the gene matches: 9. The CDR3 reads CASSPGGAGGNIQYF. In nucleotides, the CDR3 is TGTGCCAGCAGTCCTGGGGGAGCGGGAGGGAACATTCAGTACTTC.

This chain joins TRBV5-1 and TRBJ1-2, with 7 nucleotides matching TRBD1. Germline CDR1 and CDR2: SGHRS and YFSETQ. J lost 6 bases, V lost 0 bases, and 14 bases had no gene match. CDR3 length: 17 amino acids. In nucleotides, the CDR3 is TGCGCCAGCAGCTTGGCCCCACAGGCAGGGGGAATTGATGGCTACACCTTC. It codes for CASSLAPQAGGIDGYTF.

The chain joins TRBV7-9 to TRBJ2-1; weak D call: TRBD2 (6 bases). V gave up 0 bases and J gave up 7 bases, with 13 bases separating them. The germline gives CDR1 SEHNR, CDR2 FQNEAQ (reference sequence). The CDR3 has 15 amino acids. CDR3 in amino acids: CASSLASTRVNEQFF. As DNA, the CDR3 is TGTGCCAGCAGCTTAGCGTCGACTAGAGTGAATGAGCAGTTCTTC.

This clone was recorded once. V gene TRBV30 combines with J gene TRBJ1-2, with a weak D call TRBD1 (5 bases). V dropped 4 bases and J dropped 8 bases, with 14 bases sitting between them. Germline CDR1 reads GTSNPN; CDR2 reads SVGIG (reference sequence). The length of the CDR3 is 12 residues. The DNA of the CDR3 is TGTGCCTGGAAGTGGTGGGGCCGCGGCTACACCTTC. Translation gives CAWKWWGRGYTF.

This chain uses TRBV29-1 with TRBJ1-6; D possibly corresponds to TRBD1 (6 bases). Trimming shortened V by 7 bases and J by 5 bases, and 12 bases separated the two germline ends. CDR1 is SQVTM, CDR2 ANQGSEA, per germline. This CDR3 has 13 residues. DNA of the CDR3: TGCAGCGCGGGGACAACAAATAATTCACCCCTCCACTTT. Translation gives CSAGTTNNSPLHF.

The chain combines TRBV30 with TRBJ2-7; TRBD2 matches at 10 bases. V was pared by 6 bases and J by 4 bases, with 9 bases of the junction left unmatched. There are 14 residues in the CDR3. CDR1 and CDR2 from the germline V gene are GTSNPN and SVGIG (reference sequence). CDR3 coding DNA: TGTGCCTGCGAGGGACTAGCGCAGCGGTACGAGCAGTACTTC. It yields the protein CACEGLAQRYEQYF.

The rearrangement uses TRBV18 and TRBJ2-3; D gene unclear. V dropped 0 bases and J dropped 0 bases, with 7 bases sitting between them. Germline CDR1 reads KGHSH; CDR2 reads LQKENI. The CDR3 length is 15 residues. The CDR3 nucleotides read TGTGCCAGCTCACCACCGGACCAGAGCACAGATACGCAGTATTTT. Residues: CASSPPDQSTDTQYF.

V is TRBV4-3 and J is TRBJ1-4; D gene uncertain. The V end lost 0 bases, the J end lost 8 bases, and 13 bases lay between the germline ends. CDR1 and CDR2 from the germline V gene are LGHNA and YSLEER. The CDR3 loop spans 15 amino acids. The DNA of the CDR3 is TGCGCCAGCAGCCAAGATCCCGGCCGAGGGGAAAAACTGTTTTTT. Its translation is CASSQDPGRGEKLFF.

The chain couples TRBV5-1 to TRBJ2-7; 12 bases agree with TRBD1. V shed 1 base, J shed 9 bases, and the junction held 8 bases outside the gene matches. This CDR3 is built from 15 residues. Germline V CDR1 and CDR2: SGHRS, YFSETQ. The CDR3, as DNA: TGCGCCAGCAGCTTGCCGGGACAGGGGGCGAAGGGGCAGTACTTC. This encodes CASSLPGQGAKGQYF.

This clone has a single count. This sequence joins TRBV5-1 and TRBJ2-1, with D possibly being TRBD1 or TRBD2 (5 bases each). The CDR3 has 12 residues. Germline lookup yields CDR1 SGHRS and CDR2 YFSETQ. The V and J ends lost 4 bases and 6 bases respectively, with 8 bases between them. In DNA, the CDR3 is TGCGCCAGCAGCGGGGGAATCAATGAGCAGTTCTTC. Residues: CASSGGINEQFF.

This clone was seen a few times. This sequence joins TRBV27 and TRBJ2-1; 13 nucleotides match TRBD2. V shed 7 bases, J shed 5 bases, and the junction held 8 bases outside the gene matches. The germline V gene encodes CDR1 MNHEY and CDR2 SMNVEV (reference sequence). The CDR3 loop spans 16 amino acids. The CDR3 sequence: CASTRLAGGLNNEQFF. CDR3 DNA sequence: TGTGCCAGCACGAGACTAGCGGGAGGCCTCAACAATGAGCAGTTCTTC.